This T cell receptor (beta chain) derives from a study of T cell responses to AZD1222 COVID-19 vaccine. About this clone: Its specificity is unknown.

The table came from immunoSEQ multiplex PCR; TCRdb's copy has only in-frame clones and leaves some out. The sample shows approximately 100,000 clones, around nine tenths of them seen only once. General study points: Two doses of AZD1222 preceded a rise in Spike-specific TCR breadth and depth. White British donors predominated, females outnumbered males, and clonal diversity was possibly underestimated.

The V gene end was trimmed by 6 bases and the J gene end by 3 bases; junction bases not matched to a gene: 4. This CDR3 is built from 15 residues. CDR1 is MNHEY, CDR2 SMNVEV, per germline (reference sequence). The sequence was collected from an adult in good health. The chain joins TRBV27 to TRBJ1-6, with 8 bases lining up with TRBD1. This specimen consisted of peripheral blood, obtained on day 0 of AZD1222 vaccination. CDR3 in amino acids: CASSAGGNYNSPLHF. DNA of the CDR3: TGTGCCAGCAGCGCAGGGGGCAACTATAATTCACCCCTCCACTTT.